This T cell receptor beta chain was recorded in a study of OX40 agonist ivuxolimab in advanced cancers. For context, the study as a whole: Ivuxolimab was an agonistic, fully human IgG2 monoclonal antibody directed against OX40 (CD134), a costimulatory receptor. The monotherapy dose-escalation portion (N ≈ 52 patients) of the phase I ivuxolimab trial is reported in the paper. Of the approximately 50 dose-escalation patients, hepatocellular carcinoma was present in some 19, melanoma in some 15, renal cell carcinoma in 9 and head and neck cancer in 9. Patients were allowed to have had prior anti-PD-1, anti-PD-L1 or anti-CTLA-4 therapy, and around 40% of the dose-escalation patients had previously received checkpoint inhibitors. Partial responses occurred in three dose-escalation patients, of whom one had hepatocellular carcinoma and two had cutaneous melanoma. Peripheral TCRbeta sequencing was intended to test whether TCR sequence diversity was altered and clonal T-cell expansion was caused by ivuxolimab. In the dose-escalation cohort, 82.7% of patients were male, and the mean age was around 60 years, with a range of 23 to 79. Intravenous ivuxolimab was administered to patients every 2 weeks at six dose levels: 0.01, 0.1, 0.3, 1.5, 3 and 10 mg/kg.

Overall study outcomes, separate from this receptor: Low levels of normalized T-cell clonal expansion were also shown by some nonresponding patients. The antigen specificity of the clonally expanded peripheral T cells was not determined. After ivuxolimab, expanded clones were on average more numerous among CD8+ T cells than among CD4+ T cells. In the 0.1-3.0 mg/kg groups, partial responders had among the lowest normalized peripheral clonal expansion, particularly in CD8+ T cells. At doses of 0.1 to 3.0 mg/kg, clonal expansion of both CD4+ and CD8+ T cells in blood was seen between baseline and week 6.

This clone has more than one count but fewer than ten. Its antigen has not been determined. No clone much larger than this one lies a single base away; base qualities are absent. The CDR3 measures 15 amino acids from cysteine to phenylalanine. Of all the DNA, just the CDR3 is kept, 45 bases in frame from base 1. Based on the germline V gene, the CDR1 and CDR2 sequences are SQVTM and ANQGSEA. V is reduced by 2 bases and J by 4 bases, leaving a spacing of 12 bases between them. For sequencing of the TCRbeta CDR3 region, genomic DNA was extracted from the sorted cells. The immunoSEQ Assay was used to sequence the TCRbeta CDR3 regions. Here the immuneACCESS table is served through TCRdb, limited to in-frame sequences with V and J called. Missing clones are a known gap in these copies; in checked studies unresolved V genes cover under half, and the rest lacks a known reason. Across this sample there are some 15,000 clones, with more than 70% seen only once. Of the sample, under 30% is held by the ten largest clones.

The trial excluded patients who had a history of autoimmune disease or who were on systemic immunosuppression. Peripheral blood for TCR sequencing was drawn from every dose cohort at baseline, at cycle 4 day 1 and at cycle 7 day 1. The samples were taken from a phase I, first-in-human, multicenter, open-label dose-escalation trial of ivuxolimab. Adults with locally advanced or metastatic melanoma, renal cell, hepatocellular, or head and neck squamous cell carcinoma were enrolled in the trial. Before TCR sequencing, CD4+ T cells and CD8+ T cells from peripheral blood were sorted into separate populations.

This sample comprised CD4+ or CD8+ T cells sorted from blood, obtained in a trial of the OX40 agonist ivuxolimab. The receptor was isolated from an adult with an advanced solid tumor such as melanoma, head and neck, liver or kidney cancer. In this chain, TRBV29-1 is recombined with TRBJ2-6, with the D gene not clear enough to name. The DNA sequence is given as TGCAGCGTTGAAACGGTTTTGGACGGGGCCAACGTCCTGACTTTC. Its product reads: CSVETVLDGANVLTF.